This T cell receptor (beta chain) was captured in a study of T cells in Graves' hyperthyroidism and ophthalmopathy. The investigators amplified TCR beta CDR3 regions from RNA transcripts. An initial round of RT-PCR targeting the TCR CDR3 relied on the HTBI primer set. MiXCR, run by TCRdb on the multiplex PCR reads, gives a single entry per CDR3 protein. The table records 600,000 to 750,000 distinct CDR3 sequences, about 18% of them present only once. This clonotype was counted at least ten times. The CDR3 consists of 16 residues. In germline, CDR1 is SEHNR, CDR2 FQNEAQ (reference sequence). V shed 5 bases, J shed 4 bases, and the junction held 10 bases outside the gene matches.

The source material was blood. This TCR derives from a middle-aged man with Graves' hyperthyroidism. The chain uses TRBV7-9 and TRBJ2-1, with 8 bases that match TRBD1. CDR3 in amino acids: CASSDRPTGVYNEQFF. The CDR3 DNA reads TGTGCCAGCAGCGATCGACCGACAGGGGTGTACAATGAGCAGTTCTTC.